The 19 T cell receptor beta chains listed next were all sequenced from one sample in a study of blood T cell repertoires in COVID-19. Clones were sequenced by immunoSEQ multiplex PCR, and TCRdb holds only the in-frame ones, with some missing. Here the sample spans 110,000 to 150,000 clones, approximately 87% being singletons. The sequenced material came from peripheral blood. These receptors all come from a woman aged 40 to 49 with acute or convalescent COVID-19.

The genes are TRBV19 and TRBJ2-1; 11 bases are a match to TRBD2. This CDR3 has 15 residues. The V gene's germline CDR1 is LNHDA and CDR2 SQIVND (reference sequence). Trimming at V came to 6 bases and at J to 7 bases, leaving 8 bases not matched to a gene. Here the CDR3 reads CASRSLAGGFNEQFF. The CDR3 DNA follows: TGTGCCAGTAGAAGTCTAGCGGGAGGATTTAATGAGCAGTTCTTC.

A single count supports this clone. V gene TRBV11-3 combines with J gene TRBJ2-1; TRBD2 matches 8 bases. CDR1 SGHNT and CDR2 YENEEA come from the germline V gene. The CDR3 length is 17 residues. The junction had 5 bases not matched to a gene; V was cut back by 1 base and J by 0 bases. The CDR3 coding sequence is TGTGCCAGCAGCTTAGGGGTGGGGACTAGCTCCTACAATGAGCAGTTCTTC. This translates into CASSLGVGTSSYNEQFF.

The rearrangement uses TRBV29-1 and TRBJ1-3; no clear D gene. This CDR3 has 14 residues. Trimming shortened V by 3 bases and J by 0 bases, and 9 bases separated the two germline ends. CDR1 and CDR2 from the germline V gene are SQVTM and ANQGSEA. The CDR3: CSVEEVYSGNTIYF. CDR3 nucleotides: TGCAGCGTTGAGGAGGTTTACTCTGGAAACACCATATATTTT.

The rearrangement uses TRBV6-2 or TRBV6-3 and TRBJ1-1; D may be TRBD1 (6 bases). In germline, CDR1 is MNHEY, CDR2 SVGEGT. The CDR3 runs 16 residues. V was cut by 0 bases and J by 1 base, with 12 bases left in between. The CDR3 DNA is TGTGCCAGCAGTTACTCGCCCAAGGACAGGAACACTGAAGCTTTCTTT. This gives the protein CASSYSPKDRNTEAFF.

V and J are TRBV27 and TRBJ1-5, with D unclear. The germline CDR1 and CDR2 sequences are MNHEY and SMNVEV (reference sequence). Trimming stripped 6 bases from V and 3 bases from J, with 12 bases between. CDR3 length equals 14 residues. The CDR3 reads CASRAGSPNQPQHF. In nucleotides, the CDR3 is TGTGCCAGCAGAGCGGGGTCCCCCAATCAGCCCCAGCATTTT.

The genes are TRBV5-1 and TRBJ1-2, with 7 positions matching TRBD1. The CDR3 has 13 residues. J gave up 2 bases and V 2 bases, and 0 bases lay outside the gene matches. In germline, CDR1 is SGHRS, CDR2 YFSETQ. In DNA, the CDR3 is TGCGCCAGCAGCTTACAGGGGAACTATGGCTACACCTTC. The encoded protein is CASSLQGNYGYTF.

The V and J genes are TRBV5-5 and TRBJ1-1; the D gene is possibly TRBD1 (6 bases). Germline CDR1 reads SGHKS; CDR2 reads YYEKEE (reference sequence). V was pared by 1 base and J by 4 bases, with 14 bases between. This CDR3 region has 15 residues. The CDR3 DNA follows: TGTGCCAGCAGCTTGTCTGGGGGCCTGAGCACTGAAGCTTTCTTT. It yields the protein CASSLSGGLSTEAFF. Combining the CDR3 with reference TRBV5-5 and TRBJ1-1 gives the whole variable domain DAGVTQSPTHLIKTRGQQVTLRCSPISGHKSVSWYQQVLGQGPQFIFQYYEKEERGRGNFPDRFSARQFPNYSSELNVNALLLGDSALYLCASSLSGGLSTEAFFGQGTRLTVV.

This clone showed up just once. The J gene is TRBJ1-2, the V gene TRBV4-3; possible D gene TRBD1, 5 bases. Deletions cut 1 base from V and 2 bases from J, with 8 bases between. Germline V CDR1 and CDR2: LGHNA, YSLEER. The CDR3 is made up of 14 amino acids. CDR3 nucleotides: TGCGCCAGCAGCCAAGTGGGGGGGAACTATGGCTACACCTTC. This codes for CASSQVGGNYGYTF.

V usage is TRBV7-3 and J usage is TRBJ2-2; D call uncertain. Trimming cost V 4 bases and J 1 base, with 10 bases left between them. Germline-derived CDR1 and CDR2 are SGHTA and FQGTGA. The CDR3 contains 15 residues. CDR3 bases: TGTGCCAGCAGCTACAGCCACTTGAACACCGGGGAGCTGTTTTTT. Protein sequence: CASSYSHLNTGELFF.

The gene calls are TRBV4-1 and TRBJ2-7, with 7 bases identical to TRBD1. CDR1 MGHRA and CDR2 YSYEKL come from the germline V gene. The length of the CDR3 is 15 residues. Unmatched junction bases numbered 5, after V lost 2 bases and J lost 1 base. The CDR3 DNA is TGCGCCAGCAGCCAATTCTCGACAGGGTCCTACGAGCAGTACTTC. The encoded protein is CASSQFSTGSYEQYF.

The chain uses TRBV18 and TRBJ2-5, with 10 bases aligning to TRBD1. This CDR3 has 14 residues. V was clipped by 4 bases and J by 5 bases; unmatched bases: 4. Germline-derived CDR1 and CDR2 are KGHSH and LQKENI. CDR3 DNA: TGTGCCAGCTCACGGGACAGGGGAGAGGAGACCCAGTACTTC. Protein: CASSRDRGEETQYF.

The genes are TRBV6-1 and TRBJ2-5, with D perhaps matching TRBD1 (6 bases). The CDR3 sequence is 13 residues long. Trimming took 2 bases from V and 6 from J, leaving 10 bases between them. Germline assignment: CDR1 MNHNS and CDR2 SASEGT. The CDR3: CASSELTGQTQYF. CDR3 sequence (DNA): TGTGCCAGCAGTGAATTGACAGGACAGACCCAGTACTTC.

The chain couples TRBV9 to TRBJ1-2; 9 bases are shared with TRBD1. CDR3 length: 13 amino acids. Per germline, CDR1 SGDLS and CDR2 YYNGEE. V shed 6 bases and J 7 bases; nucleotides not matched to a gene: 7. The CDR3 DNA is TGTGCCAGCATGGGACAGGGCCGCGGTGGCTACACCTTC. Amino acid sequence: CASMGQGRGGYTF.

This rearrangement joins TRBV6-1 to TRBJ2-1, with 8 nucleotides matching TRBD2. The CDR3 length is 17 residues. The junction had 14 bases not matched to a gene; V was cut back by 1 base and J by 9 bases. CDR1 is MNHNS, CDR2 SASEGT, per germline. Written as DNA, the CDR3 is TGTGCCAGCAGTGAAGAAGCCCGGGACCGACGGGGGGGTGAGCAGTTCTTC. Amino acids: CASSEEARDRRGGEQFF.

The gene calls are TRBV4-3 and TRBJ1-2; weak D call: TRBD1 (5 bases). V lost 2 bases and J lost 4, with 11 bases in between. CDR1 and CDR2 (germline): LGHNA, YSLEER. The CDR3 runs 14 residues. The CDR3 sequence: CASSQMGQGYGYTF. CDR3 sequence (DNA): TGCGCCAGCAGCCAAATGGGGCAGGGCTATGGCTACACCTTC.

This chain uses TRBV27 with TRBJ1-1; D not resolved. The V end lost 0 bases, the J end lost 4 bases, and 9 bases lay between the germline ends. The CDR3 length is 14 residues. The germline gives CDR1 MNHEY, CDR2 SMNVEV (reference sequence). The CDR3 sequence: CASSLSRGSTEAFF. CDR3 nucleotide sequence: TGTGCCAGCAGTTTATCCCGGGGAAGCACTGAAGCTTTCTTT.

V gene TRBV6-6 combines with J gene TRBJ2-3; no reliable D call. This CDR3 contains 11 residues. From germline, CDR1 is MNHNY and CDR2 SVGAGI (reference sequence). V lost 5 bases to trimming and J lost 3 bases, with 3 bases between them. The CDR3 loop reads CASSVTDTQYF. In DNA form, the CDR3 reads TGTGCCAGCAGTGTAACAGATACGCAGTATTTT.

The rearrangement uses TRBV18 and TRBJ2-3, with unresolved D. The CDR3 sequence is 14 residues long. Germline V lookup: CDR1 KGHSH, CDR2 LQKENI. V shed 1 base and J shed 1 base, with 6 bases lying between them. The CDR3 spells CASSPQLGTDTQYF. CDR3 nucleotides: TGTGCCAGCTCACCACAACTTGGCACAGATACGCAGTATTTT.

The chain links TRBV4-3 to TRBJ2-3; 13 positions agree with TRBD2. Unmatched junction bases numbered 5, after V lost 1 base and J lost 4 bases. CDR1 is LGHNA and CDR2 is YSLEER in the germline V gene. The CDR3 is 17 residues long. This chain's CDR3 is CASSQGTSGRWADTQYF. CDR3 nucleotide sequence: TGCGCCAGCAGCCAAGGGACTAGCGGGAGATGGGCAGATACGCAGTATTTT.